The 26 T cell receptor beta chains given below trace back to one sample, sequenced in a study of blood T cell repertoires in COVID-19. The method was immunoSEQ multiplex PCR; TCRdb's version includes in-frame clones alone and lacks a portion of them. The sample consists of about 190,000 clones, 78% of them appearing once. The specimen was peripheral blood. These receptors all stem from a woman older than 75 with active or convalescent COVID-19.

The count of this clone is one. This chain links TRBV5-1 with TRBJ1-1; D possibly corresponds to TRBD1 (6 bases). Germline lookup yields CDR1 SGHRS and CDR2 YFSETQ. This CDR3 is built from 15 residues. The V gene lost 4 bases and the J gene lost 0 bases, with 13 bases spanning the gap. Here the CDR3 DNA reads TGCGCCAGCAGCATCCCACAGGGCTTGAACACTGAAGCTTTCTTT. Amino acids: CASSIPQGLNTEAFF.

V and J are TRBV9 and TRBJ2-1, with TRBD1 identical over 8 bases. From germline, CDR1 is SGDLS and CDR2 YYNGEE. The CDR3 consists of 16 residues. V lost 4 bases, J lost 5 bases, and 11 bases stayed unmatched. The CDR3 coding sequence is TGTGCCAGCAGCACCGGAGGGAGACAGGGGAACAATGAGCAGTTCTTC. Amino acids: CASSTGGRQGNNEQFF. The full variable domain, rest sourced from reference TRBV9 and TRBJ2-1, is DSGVTQTPKHLITATGQRVTLRCSPRSGDLSVYWYQQSLDQGLQFLIQYYNGEERAKGNILERFSAQQFPDLHSELNLSSLELGDSALYFCASSTGGRQGNNEQFFGPGTRLTVL.

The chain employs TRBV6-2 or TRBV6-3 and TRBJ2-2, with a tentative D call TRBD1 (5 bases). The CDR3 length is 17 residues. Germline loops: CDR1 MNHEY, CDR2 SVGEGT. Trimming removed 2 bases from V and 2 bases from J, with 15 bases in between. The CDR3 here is CASSYPRAWANTGELFF. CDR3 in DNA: TGTGCCAGCAGTTACCCCAGGGCCTGGGCCAACACCGGGGAGCTGTTTTTT.

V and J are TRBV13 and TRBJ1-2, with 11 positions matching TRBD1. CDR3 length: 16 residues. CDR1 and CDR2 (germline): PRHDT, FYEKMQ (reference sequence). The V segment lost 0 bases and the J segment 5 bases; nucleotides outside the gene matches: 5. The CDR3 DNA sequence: TGTGCCAGCAGCTTAGGCCGAGGGACAGGGGGTTATGGCTACACCTTC. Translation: CASSLGRGTGGYGYTF.

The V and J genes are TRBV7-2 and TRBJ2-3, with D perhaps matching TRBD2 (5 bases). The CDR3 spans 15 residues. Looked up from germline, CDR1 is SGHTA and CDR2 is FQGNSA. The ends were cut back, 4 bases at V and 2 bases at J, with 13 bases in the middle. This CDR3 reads CASSSYSGYTDTQYF. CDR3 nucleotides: TGTGCCAGCAGCTCGTACAGCGGATACACAGATACGCAGTATTTT.

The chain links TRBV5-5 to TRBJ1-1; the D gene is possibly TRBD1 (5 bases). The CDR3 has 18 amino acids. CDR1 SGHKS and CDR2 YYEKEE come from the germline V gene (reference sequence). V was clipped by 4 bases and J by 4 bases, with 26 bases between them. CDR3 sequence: CASSQRRGVLPGLTEAFF. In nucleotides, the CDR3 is TGTGCCAGCAGCCAACGTCGGGGGGTGTTACCCGGACTCACTGAAGCTTTCTTT.

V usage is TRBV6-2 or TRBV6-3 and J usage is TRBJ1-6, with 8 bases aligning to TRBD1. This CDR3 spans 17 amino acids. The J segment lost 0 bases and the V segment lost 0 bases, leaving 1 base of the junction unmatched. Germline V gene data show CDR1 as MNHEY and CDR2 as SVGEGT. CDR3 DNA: TGTGCCAGCAGTTACTCGACAGGGGACTCCTATAATTCACCCCTCCACTTT. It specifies CASSYSTGDSYNSPLHF.

The CDR3 DNA reads as TGTGCCAGCGCCACCGCCAGGGGCAGCTCTGGAAACACCATATATTTT. Translation: CASATARGSSGNTIYF. This rearrangement joins TRBV18 to TRBJ1-3; D is perhaps TRBD1 (6 bases). Deletions cut 8 bases from V and 0 bases from J, with 17 bases between. Germline CDR1 and CDR2: KGHSH and LQKENI. This CDR3 region has 16 residues. The full variable domain, with the rest looked up from reference TRBV18 and TRBJ1-3, is NAGVMQNPRHLVRRRGQEARLRCSPMKGHSHVYWYRQLPEEGLKFMVYLQKENIIDESGMPKERFSAEFPKEGPSILRIQQVVRGDSAAYFCASATARGSSGNTIYFGEGSWLTVV.

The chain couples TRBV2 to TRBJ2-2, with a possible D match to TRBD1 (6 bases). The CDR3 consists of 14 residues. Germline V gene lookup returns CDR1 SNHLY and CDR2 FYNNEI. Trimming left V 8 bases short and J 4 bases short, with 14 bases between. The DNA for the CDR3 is TGTGCCAGCGGGACAAACGTCGGCACCGGGGAGCTGTTTTTT. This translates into CASGTNVGTGELFF.

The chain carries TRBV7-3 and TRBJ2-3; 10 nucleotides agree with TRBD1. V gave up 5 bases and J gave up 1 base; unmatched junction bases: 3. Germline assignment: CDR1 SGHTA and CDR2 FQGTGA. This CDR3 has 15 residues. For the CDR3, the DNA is TGTGCCAGCAGCCCAGGGACAGGGGGCACAGATACGCAGTATTTT. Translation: CASSPGTGGTDTQYF.

The CDR3 DNA reads TGCGCCAGCAGCCATGGGGCAGGGGGCTTCTACGAGCAGTACTTC. It codes for CASSHGAGGFYEQYF. The rearrangement links TRBV4-1 to TRBJ2-7; 8 bases align to TRBD1. The germline CDR1 and CDR2 sequences are MGHRA and YSYEKL. The CDR3 consists of 15 residues. V lost 3 bases and J lost 3; bases outside the gene matches: 7.

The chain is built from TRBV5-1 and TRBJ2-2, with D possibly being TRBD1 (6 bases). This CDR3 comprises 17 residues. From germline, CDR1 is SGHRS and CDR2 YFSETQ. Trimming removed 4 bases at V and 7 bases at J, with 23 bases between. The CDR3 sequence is CASSRFQQGAGFGELFF. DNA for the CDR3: TGCGCCAGCAGCCGTTTTCAACAGGGAGCTGGGTTCGGGGAGCTGTTTTTT.

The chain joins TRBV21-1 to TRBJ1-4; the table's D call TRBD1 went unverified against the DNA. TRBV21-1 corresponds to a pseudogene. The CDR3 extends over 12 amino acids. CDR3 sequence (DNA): TGTGCCAGACAGGTCCACTCTGAAAAACTGTTTTTT. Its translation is CARQVHSEKLFF.

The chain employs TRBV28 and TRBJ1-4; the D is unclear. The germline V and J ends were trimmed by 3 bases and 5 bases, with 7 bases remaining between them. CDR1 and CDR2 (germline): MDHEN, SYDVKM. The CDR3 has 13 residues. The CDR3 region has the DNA TGTGCCAGCAGTTTTAACTTAAATGAAAAACTGTTTTTT. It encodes CASSFNLNEKLFF.

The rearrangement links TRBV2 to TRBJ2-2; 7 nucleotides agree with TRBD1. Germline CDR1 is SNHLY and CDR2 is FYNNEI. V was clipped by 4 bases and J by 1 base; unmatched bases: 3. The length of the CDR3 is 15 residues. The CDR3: CASSGGQLNTGELFF. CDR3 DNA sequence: TGTGCCAGCAGTGGGGGACAGCTGAACACCGGGGAGCTGTTTTTT. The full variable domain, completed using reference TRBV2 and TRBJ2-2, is EPEVTQTPSHQVTQMGQEVILRCVPISNHLYFYWYRQILGQKVEFLVSFYNNEISEKSEIFDDQFSVERPDGSNFTLKIRSTKLEDSAMYFCASSGGQLNTGELFFGEGSRLTVL.

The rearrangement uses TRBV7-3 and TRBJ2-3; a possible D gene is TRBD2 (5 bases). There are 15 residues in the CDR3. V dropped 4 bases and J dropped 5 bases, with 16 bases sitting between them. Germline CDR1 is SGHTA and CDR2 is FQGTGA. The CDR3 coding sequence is TGTGCCAGCAGCTCAAGTCGTGGCGAGGGAGATACGCAGTATTTT. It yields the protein CASSSSRGEGDTQYF.

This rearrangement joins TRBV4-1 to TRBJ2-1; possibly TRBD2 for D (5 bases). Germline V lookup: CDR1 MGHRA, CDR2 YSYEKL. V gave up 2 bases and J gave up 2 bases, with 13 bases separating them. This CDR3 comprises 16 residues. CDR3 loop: CASSQPGKRTYNEQFF. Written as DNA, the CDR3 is TGCGCCAGCAGCCAACCCGGGAAGCGGACCTACAATGAGCAGTTCTTC.

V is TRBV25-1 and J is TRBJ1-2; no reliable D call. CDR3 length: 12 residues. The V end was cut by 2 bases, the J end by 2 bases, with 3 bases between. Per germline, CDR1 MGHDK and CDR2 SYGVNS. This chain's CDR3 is CASSEQNYGYTF. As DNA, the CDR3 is TGTGCCAGCAGTGAACAAAACTATGGCTACACCTTC.

CDR3: CATSKGTGQANTEAFF. DNA of the CDR3: TGCGCCACTTCAAAAGGGACAGGGCAAGCGAACACTGAAGCTTTCTTT. The V call is TRBV5-1, the J call TRBJ1-1, with TRBD1 identical over 9 bases. The ends lost 9 bases at V and 1 base at J; junction bases unmatched: 13. Germline V lookup: CDR1 SGHRS, CDR2 YFSETQ. This CDR3 is 16 amino acids long.

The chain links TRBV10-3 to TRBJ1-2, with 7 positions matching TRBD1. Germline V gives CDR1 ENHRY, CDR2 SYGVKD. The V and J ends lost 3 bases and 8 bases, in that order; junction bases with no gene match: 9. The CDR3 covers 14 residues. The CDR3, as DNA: TGTGCCATCAGTGATTCAGACAGGGTCGGGGGCTACACCTTC. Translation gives CAISDSDRVGGYTF.

The CDR3 loop reads CASSYSEDEQFF. In DNA form, the CDR3 reads TGTGCCAGCAGTTACTCGGAGGATGAGCAGTTCTTC. This chain links TRBV6-5 with TRBJ2-1, with D tentatively TRBD2 (5 bases). The CDR3 runs to 12 residues. V gave up 0 bases and J gave up 8 bases, with 5 bases separating them. CDR1 and CDR2 (germline): MNHEY, SVGAGI.

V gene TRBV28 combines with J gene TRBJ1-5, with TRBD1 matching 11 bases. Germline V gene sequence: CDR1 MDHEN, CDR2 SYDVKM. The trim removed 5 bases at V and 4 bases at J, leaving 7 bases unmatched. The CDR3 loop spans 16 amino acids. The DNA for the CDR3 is TGTGCCAGCAGTGACGGGGACAGGGGGAGTAATCAGCCCCAGCATTTT. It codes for CASSDGDRGSNQPQHF.

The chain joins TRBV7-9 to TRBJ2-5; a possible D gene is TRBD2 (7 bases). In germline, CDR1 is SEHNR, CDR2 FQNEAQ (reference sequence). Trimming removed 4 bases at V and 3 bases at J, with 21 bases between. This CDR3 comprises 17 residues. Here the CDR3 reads CASSSPAGAGTKETQYF. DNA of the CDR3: TGTGCCAGCAGCTCCCCGGCGGGGGCGGGGACAAAAGAGACCCAGTACTTC.

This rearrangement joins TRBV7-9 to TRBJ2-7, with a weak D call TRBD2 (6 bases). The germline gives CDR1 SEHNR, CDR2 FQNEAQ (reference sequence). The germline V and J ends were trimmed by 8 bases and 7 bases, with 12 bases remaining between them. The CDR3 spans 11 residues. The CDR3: CASSMGGEQYF. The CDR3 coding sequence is TGTGCCAGCTCAATGGGGGGAGAGCAGTACTTC.

CDR3 loop: CASSSGTSGPPKQFF. For the CDR3, the DNA is TGCGCCAGCAGCTCAGGGACTAGCGGGCCGCCCAAGCAGTTCTTC. The chain combines TRBV5-1 with TRBJ2-1; 12 positions agree with TRBD2. CDR1 and CDR2 from the germline V gene are SGHRS and YFSETQ. This CDR3 has 15 amino acids. V lost 3 bases and J lost 11; bases outside the gene matches: 9.

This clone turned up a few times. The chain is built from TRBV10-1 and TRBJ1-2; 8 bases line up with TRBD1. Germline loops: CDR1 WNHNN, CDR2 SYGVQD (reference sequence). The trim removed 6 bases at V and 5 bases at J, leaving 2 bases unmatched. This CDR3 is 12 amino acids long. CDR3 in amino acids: CASSWTGYGYTF. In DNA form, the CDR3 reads TGCGCCAGCAGCTGGACAGGGTATGGCTACACCTTC.